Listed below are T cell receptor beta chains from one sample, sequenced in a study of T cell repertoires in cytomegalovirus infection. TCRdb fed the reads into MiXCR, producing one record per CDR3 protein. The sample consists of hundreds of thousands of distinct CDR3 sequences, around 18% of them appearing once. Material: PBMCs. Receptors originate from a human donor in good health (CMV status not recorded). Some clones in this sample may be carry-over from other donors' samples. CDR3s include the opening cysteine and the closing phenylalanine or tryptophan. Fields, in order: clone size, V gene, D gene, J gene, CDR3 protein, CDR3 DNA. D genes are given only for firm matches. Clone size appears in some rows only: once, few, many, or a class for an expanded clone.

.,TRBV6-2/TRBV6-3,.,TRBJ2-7,CASRIRATYEQYF,TGTGCCAGCAGGATACGGGCGACCTACGAGCAGTACTTC
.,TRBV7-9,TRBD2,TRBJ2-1,CASSFSRLAGTHEQFF,TGTGCCAGCAGCTTTAGTCGACTAGCGGGGACACATGAGCAGTTCTTC
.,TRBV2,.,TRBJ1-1,CASSETERPVEAFF,TGTGCCAGCAGTGAGACTGAGAGGCCTGTGGAAGCTTTCTTT
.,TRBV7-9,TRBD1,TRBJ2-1,CASRTTGQGEQFF,TGTGCCAGCAGGACCACGGGACAGGGTGAGCAGTTCTTC
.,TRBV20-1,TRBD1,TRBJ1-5,CSASRDRGETQPQHF,TGCAGTGCTAGCCGGGACAGGGGAGAAACTCAGCCCCAGCATTTT
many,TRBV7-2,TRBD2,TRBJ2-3,CASSWLADFTDTQYF,TGTGCCAGCAGCTGGCTAGCGGACTTCACAGATACGCAGTATTTT
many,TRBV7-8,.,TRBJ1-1,CASSIRLNTEAFF,TGTGCCAGCAGCATCCGTTTGAACACTGAAGCTTTCTTT
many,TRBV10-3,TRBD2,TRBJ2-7,CAIRAGLAVEEQYF,TGTGCCATCAGGGCGGGACTAGCGGTCGAAGAGCAGTACTTC
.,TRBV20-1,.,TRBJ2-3,CSARDPGRATDTQYF,TGCAGTGCTAGAGATCCAGGCAGGGCGACAGATACGCAGTATTTT
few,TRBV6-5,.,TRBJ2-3,CASSADFTDTQYF,TGTGCCAGCAGCGCGGATTTCACAGATACGCAGTATTTT
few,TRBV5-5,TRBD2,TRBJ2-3,CASSLFAGDYTDTQYF,TGTGCCAGCAGCTTGTTCGCGGGGGACTACACAGATACGCAGTATTTT
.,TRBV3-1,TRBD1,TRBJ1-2,CASSQSTGQGYGYTF,TGTGCCAGCAGCCAATCAACTGGACAGGGGTATGGCTACACCTTC
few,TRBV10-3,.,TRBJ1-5,CAMGGSGQPQHF,TGTGCCATGGGGGGGTCGGGGCAGCCCCAGCATTTT
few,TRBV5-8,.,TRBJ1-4,CASSWAGTGEKLFF,TGTGCCAGCAGCTGGGCGGGGACGGGCGAAAAACTGTTTTTT
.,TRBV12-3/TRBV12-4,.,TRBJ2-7,CASSLPGWSLSEQYF,TGTGCCAGCAGTTTACCAGGGTGGTCTCTCTCCGAGCAGTACTTC
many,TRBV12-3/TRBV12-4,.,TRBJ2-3,CASSLNSGVSTDTQYF,TGTGCCAGCAGTTTAAATAGTGGAGTCAGCACAGATACGCAGTATTTT
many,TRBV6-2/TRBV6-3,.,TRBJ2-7,CASSRYREQYF,TGTGCCAGCAGCCGCTACAGGGAGCAGTACTTC
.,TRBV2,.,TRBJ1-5,CASKLEGGGYQPQHF,TGTGCCAGCAAGCTAGAGGGGGGGGGCTATCAGCCCCAGCATTTT
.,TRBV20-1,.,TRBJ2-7,CSARAPGLYEQYF,TGCAGTGCTAGAGCCCCTGGACTGTACGAGCAGTACTTC
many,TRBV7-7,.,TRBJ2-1,CASSLDVEDNEQFF,TGTGCCAGCAGCTTAGACGTCGAAGACAATGAGCAGTTCTTC
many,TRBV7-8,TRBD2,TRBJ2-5,CASSSLAGGIQETQYF,TGTGCCAGCAGCTCACTAGCGGGGGGGATACAAGAGACCCAGTACTTC
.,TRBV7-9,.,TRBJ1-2,CASTLQMNYGYTF,TGTGCCAGCACTCTACAGATGAACTATGGCTACACCTTC
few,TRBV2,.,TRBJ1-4,CASSPGRQLKLFF,TGTGCCAGCAGTCCCGGGAGACAGTTAAAACTGTTTTTT
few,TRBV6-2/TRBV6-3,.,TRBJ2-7,CASTRDNYEQYF,TGTGCCAGCACTCGGGACAACTACGAGCAGTACTTC
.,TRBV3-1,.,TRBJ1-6,CASTLRGKNSPLHF,TGTGCCAGCACCCTAAGGGGGAAAAATTCACCCCTCCACTTT
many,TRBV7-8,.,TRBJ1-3,CASSMEDSWTGNTIYF,TGTGCCAGCAGCATGGAGGACAGTTGGACTGGAAACACCATATATTTT
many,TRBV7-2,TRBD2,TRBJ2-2,CASSLTLAGNTGELFF,TGTGCCAGCAGCTTAACTCTAGCGGGGAACACCGGGGAGCTGTTTTTT
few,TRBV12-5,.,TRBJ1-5,CASGLGTFRGRAGFDQPQHF,TGTGCTAGTGGTTTGGGTACCTTTCGCGGTAGGGCAGGGTTCGATCAGCCCCAGCATTTT